This T cell receptor (beta chain) was recovered during a study of blood T cell repertoires in COVID-19. Each participant's cohort was designated according to participant-reported clinical history. This CDR3 is 13 amino acids long. The ends were cut back, 4 bases at V and 1 base at J, with 7 bases in the middle. CDR1 and CDR2 from the germline V gene are LGHNA and YSLEER. Only in-frame clones appear in the TCRdb table, and some are missing; sequencing was by immunoSEQ multiplex PCR. The sample shows 200,000 to 250,000 clones, roughly 85% of them seen only once. This receptor was obtained from a middle-aged woman with acute COVID-19. Source material: PBMCs or T cells enriched from blood (not recorded which). The rearrangement joins TRBV4-3 to TRBJ1-1; the D is unclear. CDR3 loop: CASSLHGNTEAFF. The DNA of the CDR3 is TGCGCCAGCAGCCTCCACGGGAACACTGAAGCTTTCTTT.